Below, 24 T cell receptor beta chains from the same sample are listed, as sequenced in a study of blood T cell repertoires in COVID-19. The data were produced by immunoSEQ multiplex PCR, yet TCRdb's version contains in-frame clones alone and is incomplete. Of about 80,000 clones detected, around 81% appear once; the ten largest clones hold more than 15%. The sequenced sample consisted of peripheral blood. These receptor sequences come from a human donor in a cohort sampled during active COVID-19.

J is TRBJ2-2 and V is TRBV19; 7 bases fit TRBD2. The V gene end was trimmed by 3 bases and the J gene end by 4 bases; junction bases not matched to a gene: 5. The CDR3 is made up of 15 amino acids. Germline assignment: CDR1 LNHDA and CDR2 SQIVND (reference sequence). The CDR3 coding sequence is TGTGCCAGTAGTATGGGGGGGTTGGGCACCGGGGAGCTGTTTTTT. It encodes CASSMGGLGTGELFF.

The chain couples TRBV11-2 to TRBJ2-1; D perhaps matches TRBD1 (5 bases). The CDR3 has 16 residues. The germline V gene encodes CDR1 SGHAT and CDR2 FQNNGV. The V gene lost 4 bases and the J gene lost 0 bases, with 13 bases spanning the gap. DNA for the CDR3: TGTGCCAGCAGCTCGCAGGACAAGAGCTCCTACAATGAGCAGTTCTTC. It yields the protein CASSSQDKSSYNEQFF.

The genes are TRBV25-1 and TRBJ1-2, with D hard to call. Per germline, CDR1 MGHDK and CDR2 SYGVNS. The CDR3 spans 11 residues. The V gene lost 4 bases and the J gene lost 6 bases, with 6 bases spanning the gap. The CDR3 reads CASSVGDGYTF. DNA of the CDR3: TGTGCCAGCAGTGTCGGGGATGGCTACACCTTC.

The chain recombines TRBV6-5 with TRBJ1-1; TRBD1 aligns across 8 bases. Germline CDR1 MNHEY, CDR2 SVGAGI. This CDR3 contains 15 residues. V was pared by 6 bases and J by 1 base, with 7 bases of the junction left unmatched. The CDR3 protein is CASRATGVSNTEAFF. As DNA, the CDR3 is TGTGCCAGCAGAGCGACAGGGGTCTCGAACACTGAAGCTTTCTTT.

J is TRBJ1-4 and V is TRBV3-1 (or the pseudogene TRBV3-2); 7 positions match TRBD1. Germline CDR1 and CDR2: LGHDT and YNNKEL (reference sequence). V was pared by 8 bases and J by 8 bases, with 8 bases of the junction left unmatched. This CDR3 is 13 amino acids long. The CDR3 spells CASGSDRVEKLFF. For the CDR3, the DNA is TGTGCCAGCGGGAGCGACAGGGTCGAAAAACTGTTTTTT.

The rearrangement links TRBV6-1 to TRBJ1-2; no clear D. V lost 1 base to trimming and J lost 7 bases, with 10 bases between them. The germline V gene encodes CDR1 MNHNS and CDR2 SASEGT. CDR3 size: 13 residues. For the CDR3, the DNA is TGTGCCAGCAGTGAAGGACCCAGGTTTGGCTACACCTTC. Protein product: CASSEGPRFGYTF.

J is TRBJ1-1 and V is TRBV29-1; D is unclear. CDR1 SQVTM and CDR2 ANQGSEA come from the germline V gene. The CDR3 runs to 13 residues. V dropped 7 bases and J dropped 0 bases, with 12 bases sitting between them. The CDR3 reads CSARRSMNTEAFF. The DNA for the CDR3 is TGCAGCGCCCGACGGAGCATGAACACTGAAGCTTTCTTT.

The V call is TRBV7-8, the J call TRBJ2-1, with 12 bases aligning to TRBD2. The CDR3 has 17 amino acids. J was trimmed by 2 bases and V by 5 bases; bases with no gene match: 7. The germline CDR1 and CDR2 sequences are SGHVS and FQNEAQ. CDR3 DNA: TGTGCCAGCAGCCTACCCCTAGCGGGGGGGACCTACAATGAGCAGTTCTTC. It codes for CASSLPLAGGTYNEQFF.

This chain connects TRBV2 to TRBJ2-7; possible D gene TRBD1, 6 bases. V dropped 0 bases and J dropped 6 bases, with 15 bases sitting between them. From germline, CDR1 is SNHLY and CDR2 FYNNEI. The CDR3 has 15 amino acids. DNA of the CDR3: TGTGCCAGCAGTGAAGCGGACAGCTACTACGCCGAGCAGTACTTC. Amino acid sequence: CASSEADSYYAEQYF.

The chain employs TRBV11-3 and TRBJ2-5, with 14 bases aligning to TRBD2. This CDR3 is 18 amino acids long. CDR1 and CDR2 (germline): SGHNT, YENEEA. Unmatched junction bases numbered 11, after V lost 3 bases and J lost 5 bases. The DNA of the CDR3 is TGTGCCAGCAGCTTCACCGGGACTAGCGGGAGTTTGGACGAGACCCAGTACTTC. Translation gives CASSFTGTSGSLDETQYF.

This clone was counted only a few times. This chain links TRBV19 with TRBJ2-3; D gene ambiguous. This CDR3 has 14 amino acids. Deletions cut 3 bases from V and 2 bases from J, with 9 bases between. Germline-derived CDR1 and CDR2 are LNHDA and SQIVND (reference sequence). The CDR3 sequence: CASSIFLNTDTQYF. The CDR3 region has the DNA TGTGCCAGTAGTATTTTCTTAAACACAGATACGCAGTATTTT.

This chain connects TRBV24-1 to TRBJ2-5; D remains unclear. Germline CDR1 is KGHDR and CDR2 is SFDVKD. The germline V and J ends were trimmed by 7 bases and 5 bases, with 13 bases remaining between them. The CDR3 is 13 residues long. CDR3 nucleotides: TGTGCCACCAGGCCGGTACCTGCGGAGACCCAGTACTTC. Encoded protein: CATRPVPAETQYF.

The gene calls are TRBV5-1 and TRBJ1-3, with 7 positions matching TRBD1. Trimming cost V 4 bases and J 0 bases; bases outside gene matches: 4. Per germline, CDR1 SGHRS and CDR2 YFSETQ. This CDR3 is 15 amino acids long. The CDR3 region is CASSLGQSSGNTIYF. In DNA form, the CDR3 reads TGCGCCAGCAGCCTGGGACAGAGCTCTGGAAACACCATATATTTT.

V is TRBV28 and J is TRBJ1-4, with TRBD1 matching 7 bases. The CDR3 loop spans 15 amino acids. V was pared by 9 bases and J by 0 bases, with 7 bases of the junction left unmatched. Germline lookup yields CDR1 MDHEN and CDR2 SYDVKM. The CDR3 sequence is CASTGTASTNEKLFF. The CDR3, as DNA: TGTGCCAGTACCGGGACAGCCTCAACTAATGAAAAACTGTTTTTT.

In DNA, the CDR3 is TGTGCCAGCAGCCAGGGGGCTAGCAAAGGCAATGAGCAGTTCTTC. Amino acid sequence: CASSQGASKGNEQFF. The gene calls are TRBV3-1 (or the pseudogene TRBV3-2) and TRBJ2-1; D is perhaps TRBD1 (6 bases). Germline CDR1 is LGHDT and CDR2 is YNNKEL (reference sequence). CDR3 size: 15 residues. Deletions cut 3 bases from V and 6 bases from J, with 15 bases between.

V usage is TRBV7-5 and J usage is TRBJ1-6; the D call of TRBD1 is as the table states it, not checked on the DNA. TRBV7-5 is shown as a pseudogene. CDR3 length: 13 amino acids. The CDR3 loop is CARSLGQTSPLHF. In DNA form, the CDR3 reads TGTGCCAGAAGCCTTGGACAGACCTCACCCCTCCACTTT.

The chain couples TRBV27 to TRBJ1-2, with D possibly being TRBD1 (6 bases). Germline V gene lookup returns CDR1 MNHEY and CDR2 SMNVEV (reference sequence). Trimming removed 5 bases from V and 3 bases from J, with 13 bases in between. The CDR3 spans 14 residues. CDR3 sequence reads: CASSPRDIDYGYTF. The CDR3 DNA follows: TGTGCCAGCAGTCCCCGGGACATCGACTATGGCTACACCTTC.

In nucleotides, the CDR3 is TGTGCCAGCAGCCCACAGGGTATCACTGAAGCTTTCTTT. Its protein product is CASSPQGITEAFF. The V call is TRBV6-5, the J call TRBJ1-1; D might be TRBD1 (6 bases). Germline lookup yields CDR1 MNHEY and CDR2 SVGAGI. The CDR3 sequence is 13 residues long. Trimming removed 6 bases from V and 4 bases from J, with 12 bases in between.

The V call is TRBV12-3 or TRBV12-4, the J call TRBJ2-5; D possibly corresponds to TRBD2 (5 bases). V was shortened by 4 bases and J by 4 bases, with 10 bases between the two germline ends. The CDR3 totals 13 residues. The CDR3 reads CASSYQAGETQYF. Here the CDR3 DNA reads TGTGCCAGCAGTTACCAGGCGGGAGAGACCCAGTACTTC.

J is TRBJ2-6 and V is TRBV6-5, with unresolved D. Germline CDR1 MNHEY, CDR2 SVGAGI. Trimming took 4 bases from V and 0 from J, leaving 10 bases between them. This CDR3 comprises 16 residues. The CDR3, as DNA: TGTGCCAGCAGTTCCCACGACACCTCTGGGGCCAACGTCCTGACTTTC. Its translation is CASSSHDTSGANVLTF.

This clone turned up a few times. V usage is TRBV7-9 and J usage is TRBJ2-3; 9 nucleotides agree with TRBD2. The germline V gene has CDR1 SEHNR and CDR2 FQNEAQ (reference sequence). The CDR3 has 16 residues. J gave up 0 bases and V 5 bases, and 6 bases lay outside the gene matches. CDR3 DNA: TGTGCCAGCAGCCTTAGGACTAGCGCTAGCACAGATACGCAGTATTTT. Translated, it gives CASSLRTSASTDTQYF.

The chain's CDR3 is CASSSQGGAEAFF. The CDR3 coding sequence is TGTGCCAGCAGTTCCCAGGGAGGCGCTGAAGCTTTCTTT. V usage is TRBV27 and J usage is TRBJ1-1; possible D gene TRBD1, 5 bases. Between the trimmed V and J ends, which lost 4 bases and 6 bases, there was a span of 12 bases. This CDR3 is 13 amino acids long. Germline CDR1 and CDR2: MNHEY and SMNVEV (reference sequence).

The gene calls are TRBV4-3 and TRBJ2-3, with TRBD1 matching 7 bases. V was pared by 1 base and J by 10 bases, with 20 bases of the junction left unmatched. Germline V CDR1 and CDR2: LGHNA, YSLEER. CDR3 length equals 18 residues. Here the CDR3 DNA reads TGCGCCAGCAGCCAAGTGGTCTTATTGGGGACAGTAAAGGGCGCGCAGTATTTT. Protein product: CASSQVVLLGTVKGAQYF.

The V gene is TRBV5-1, the J gene TRBJ1-5; D is unresolved. Trimming shortened V by 2 bases and J by 5 bases, and 11 bases separated the two germline ends. This CDR3 region has 14 residues. CDR1 SGHRS and CDR2 YFSETQ come from the germline V gene. CDR3 protein: CASSFGGPDQPQHF. DNA for the CDR3: TGCGCCAGCAGCTTTGGCGGGCCCGATCAGCCCCAGCATTTT.